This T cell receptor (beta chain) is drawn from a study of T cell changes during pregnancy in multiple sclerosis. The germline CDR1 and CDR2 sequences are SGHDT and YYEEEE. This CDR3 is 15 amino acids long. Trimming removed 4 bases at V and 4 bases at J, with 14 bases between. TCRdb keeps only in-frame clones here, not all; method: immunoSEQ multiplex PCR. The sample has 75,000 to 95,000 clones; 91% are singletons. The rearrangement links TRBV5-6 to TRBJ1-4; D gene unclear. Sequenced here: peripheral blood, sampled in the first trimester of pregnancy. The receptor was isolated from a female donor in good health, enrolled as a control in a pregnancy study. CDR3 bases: TGTGCCAGCAGCGTAAGATCTCGGGGTAATGAAAAACTGTTTTTT. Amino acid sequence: CASSVRSRGNEKLFF.